This entry describes one T cell receptor (beta chain). No antigen is known for it. The sample comes from a study of shared clonotypes between healthy human individuals. None of the donors, who were healthy HIV-negative adults, had recently had acute infections or vaccinations. Among the donors, all were Caucasian adults who lived in Nashville, Tennessee. Study findings and constraints: Unshared clonotypes carried lower generation probabilities than those common to all four donors. It was anticipated that sequencing depth would influence how many clonotypes donors shared.

CDR1 is SGDLS, CDR2 YYNGEE, per germline. V was clipped by 0 bases and J by 6 bases; unmatched bases: 12. CDR3 size: 18 residues. The repertoire was sequenced with immunoSEQ multiplex PCR; TCRdb's copy has only in-frame clones and lacks some. The data contain 2 million to 2.5 million clones, approximately 94% of them seen just once; the ten biggest clones take up approximately 0.13%. Sequencing was done on a sample of naive CD4+ T cells sorted from blood. Documented subset: CD45RA+ positively selected. This sequence originates from a man in his late teens or twenties in good health. The rearrangement uses TRBV9 and TRBJ2-2; 9 bases are shared with TRBD1. The CDR3 spells CASSVEAGTGWFSGELFF. In DNA form, the CDR3 reads TGTGCCAGCAGCGTAGAGGCGGGGACAGGGTGGTTTTCCGGGGAGCTGTTTTTT.